Following are 15 T cell receptor beta chains from one sample sequenced in a study of blood T cell repertoires in COVID-19. Sequenced by immunoSEQ multiplex PCR; TCRdb stores in-frame clones only, minus some. The sample includes some 330,000 clones, 85% to 90% of them seen just once. The sample taken for sequencing was PBMCs or T cells enriched from blood (not recorded which). Source of these receptors: a man in his thirties or forties who had recovered from COVID-19.

The chain is built from TRBV7-9 and TRBJ1-5; TRBD1 matches at 9 bases. Germline CDR1 and CDR2: SEHNR and FQNEAQ (reference sequence). V lost 5 bases to trimming and J lost 3 bases; unmatched junction nucleotides: 8. This CDR3 has 16 amino acids. The CDR3 DNA reads as TGTGCCAGCAGCCCCGGGACAGGGTGGGTCAATCAGCCCCAGCATTTT. Amino acids: CASSPGTGWVNQPQHF.

The V call is TRBV5-6, the J call TRBJ2-5, with D perhaps TRBD2 (6 bases). This CDR3 is built from 16 residues. Germline assignment: CDR1 SGHDT and CDR2 YYEEEE. V was pared by 2 bases and J by 4 bases, with 18 bases between. The CDR3 protein is CASSFPVGAGTETQYF. CDR3 coding DNA: TGTGCCAGCAGCTTTCCCGTCGGGGCGGGGACAGAGACCCAGTACTTC. The entire variable domain, with the rest obtained from reference TRBV5-6 and TRBJ2-5, is as follows: DAGVTQSPTHLIKTRGQQVTLRCSPKSGHDTVSWYQQALGQGPQFIFQYYEEEERQRGNFPDRFSGHQFPNYSSELNVNALLLGDSALYLCASSFPVGAGTETQYFGPGTRLLVL.

The V call is TRBV7-2, the J call TRBJ2-1; 7 nucleotides match TRBD1. The length of the CDR3 is 14 residues. Trimming took 3 bases from V and 12 from J; bases not matched to a gene: 11. Germline CDR1 reads SGHTA; CDR2 reads FQGNSA. The CDR3 reads CASSFLSTGSVQFF. The CDR3 nucleotides are TGTGCCAGCAGCTTTCTTTCGACAGGGTCGGTGCAGTTCTTC. Full variable domain (remainder filled in from reference TRBV7-2 and TRBJ2-1): GAGVSQSPSNKVTEKGKDVELRCDPISGHTALYWYRQSLGQGLEFLIYFQGNSAPDKSGLPSDRFSAERTGGSVSTLTIQRTQQEDSAVYLCASSFLSTGSVQFFGPGTRLTVL.

V usage is TRBV5-4 and J usage is TRBJ2-1, with TRBD2 matching 7 bases. Germline values: CDR1 SGHNT, CDR2 YYREEE (reference sequence). The CDR3 has 16 amino acids. The junction had 8 bases not matched to a gene; V was cut back by 4 bases and J by 1 base. The DNA of the CDR3 is TGTGCCAGCAGCGGGGGGAGGGACGGTTCCTACAATGAGCAGTTCTTC. This encodes CASSGGRDGSYNEQFF. Supplemented by reference TRBV5-4 and TRBJ2-1, the full variable domain reads ETGVTQSPTHLIKTRGQQVTLRCSSQSGHNTVSWYQQALGQGPQFIFQYYREEENGRGNFPPRFSGLQFPNYSSELNVNALELDDSALYLCASSGGRDGSYNEQFFGPGTRLTVL.

The chain is built from TRBV11-3 and TRBJ2-2; D possibly corresponds to TRBD2 (6 bases). CDR3 length: 16 amino acids. V was cut by 5 bases and J by 0 bases, with 13 bases left in between. Germline CDR1 and CDR2: SGHNT and YENEEA. CDR3 protein: CASSPAGYPNTGELFF. The CDR3 region has the DNA TGTGCCAGCAGCCCAGCGGGCTACCCGAACACCGGGGAGCTGTTTTTT.

The chain uses TRBV12-3 or TRBV12-4 and TRBJ2-7, with D unresolved. Trimming took off 3 bases at V and 1 base at J, with 7 bases between the two ends. This CDR3 has 13 amino acids. CDR3 bases: TGTGCCAGCAGTTTTGGTCAGTCCTACGAGCAGTACTTC. It yields the protein CASSFGQSYEQYF.

V usage is TRBV4-2 and J usage is TRBJ2-2; D uncertain. Trimming stripped 1 base from V and 5 bases from J, with 11 bases between. CDR1 and CDR2 (germline): LGHNA, YNFKEQ. CDR3 length equals 15 residues. In nucleotides, the CDR3 is TGTGCCAGCAGCCAAGCCATGGTCGCGACCGGGGAGCTGTTTTTT. Encoded protein: CASSQAMVATGELFF.

Written as DNA, the CDR3 is TGTGCCTGGAACAGGGAGGGAGGAAAACTGTTTTTT. This codes for CAWNREGGKLFF. The V call is TRBV30, the J call TRBJ1-4, with TRBD1 as a possible D gene (6 bases). Germline lookup yields CDR1 GTSNPN and CDR2 SVGIG (reference sequence). CDR3 size: 12 residues. V was pared by 4 bases and J by 10 bases, with 13 bases between.

The chain employs TRBV28 and TRBJ1-2, with 7 bases identical to TRBD1. Germline V gene data show CDR1 as MDHEN and CDR2 as SYDVKM. After removal of 10 bases from V and 7 bases from J, the junction contained 9 bases not matched to a gene. CDR3 length: 12 amino acids. This CDR3 reads CATQTGVRGYTF. In DNA, the CDR3 is TGTGCCACCCAAACAGGGGTGCGTGGCTACACCTTC.

V is TRBV19 and J is TRBJ1-4; D ambiguous. The CDR3 loop spans 14 amino acids. Trimming removed 5 bases from V and 4 bases from J, with 11 bases in between. Germline-derived CDR1 and CDR2 are LNHDA and SQIVND (reference sequence). This CDR3 reads CASSHRRINEKLFF. In DNA form, the CDR3 reads TGTGCCAGTAGTCACAGACGGATTAATGAAAAACTGTTTTTT.

The chain links TRBV7-9 to TRBJ2-4; 14 bases map to TRBD2. CDR1 is SEHNR, CDR2 FQNEAQ, per germline (reference sequence). Trimming removed 5 bases from V and 9 bases from J; junction bases left unmatched: 6. The CDR3 contains 15 residues. CDR3 bases: TGTGCCAGCAGCCACGGGACTAGCGGGGGTACCATTCAGTACTTC. It specifies CASSHGTSGGTIQYF.

The chain recombines TRBV19 with TRBJ2-1, with D perhaps matching TRBD1 (6 bases). In germline, CDR1 is LNHDA, CDR2 SQIVND (reference sequence). CDR3 size: 14 residues. V shed 7 bases and J shed 5 bases, with 15 bases lying between them. The CDR3 loop is CASNYRVQNNEQFF. The CDR3 DNA reads TGTGCCAGTAATTACAGGGTACAAAACAATGAGCAGTTCTTC.

The genes are TRBV23-1 and TRBJ1-4; D remains unclear. TRBV23-1 is an ORF for which the function is uncertain. The length of the CDR3 is 13 residues. The V and J ends lost 7 bases and 1 base respectively, with 7 bases between them. For the CDR3, the DNA is TGCGCCAGCACAGAAAAAACTAATGAAAAACTGTTTTTT. It yields the protein CASTEKTNEKLFF.

The rearrangement uses TRBV5-1 and TRBJ2-2; D remains unclear. Germline V CDR1 and CDR2: SGHRS, YFSETQ. The CDR3 length is 17 residues. Trimming stripped 0 bases from V and 0 bases from J, with 12 bases between. Written as DNA, the CDR3 is TGCGCCAGCAGCTTGGCTTCCTACCAAACGAACACCGGGGAGCTGTTTTTT. Translated, it gives CASSLASYQTNTGELFF.

The V and J genes are TRBV27 and TRBJ2-7; 11 nucleotides line up with TRBD2. Germline CDR1 is MNHEY and CDR2 is SMNVEV (reference sequence). The CDR3 sequence is 14 residues long. The V segment lost 4 bases and the J segment 5 bases; nucleotides outside the gene matches: 4. CDR3 residues: CASSSPTSGDEQYF. CDR3 nucleotides: TGTGCCAGCAGTTCCCCGACTAGCGGGGACGAGCAGTACTTC.